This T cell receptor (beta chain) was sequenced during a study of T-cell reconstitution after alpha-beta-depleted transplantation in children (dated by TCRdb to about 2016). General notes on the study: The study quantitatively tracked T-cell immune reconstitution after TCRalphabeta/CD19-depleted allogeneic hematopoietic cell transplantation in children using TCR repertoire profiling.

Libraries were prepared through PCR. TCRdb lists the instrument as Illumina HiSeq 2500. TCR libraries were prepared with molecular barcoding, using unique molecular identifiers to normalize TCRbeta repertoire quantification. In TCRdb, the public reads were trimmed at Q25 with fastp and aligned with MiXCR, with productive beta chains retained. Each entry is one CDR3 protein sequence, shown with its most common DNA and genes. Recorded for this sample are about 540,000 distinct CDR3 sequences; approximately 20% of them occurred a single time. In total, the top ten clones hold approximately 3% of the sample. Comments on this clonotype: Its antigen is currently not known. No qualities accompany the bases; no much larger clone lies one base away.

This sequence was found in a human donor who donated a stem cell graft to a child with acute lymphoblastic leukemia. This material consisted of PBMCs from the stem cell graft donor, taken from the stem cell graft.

The encoded CDR3 is CASRGDVEETQYF. The DNA is TGTGCCAGCAGGGGGGACGTAGAAGAGACCCAGTACTTC. The chain joins TRBV7-2 to TRBJ2-5, with the D segment possibly TRBD1 or TRBD2, each aligning over 5 bases. The germline V gene encodes CDR1 SGHTA and CDR2 FQGNSA. V and J lose 6 bases and 3 bases, and a span of 11 bases separates them. From the cysteine through the phenylalanine, the CDR3 covers 13 amino acids. The sequence is cut down to CDR3 DNA, 39 bases in frame from base 1.